This entry concerns a single T cell receptor beta chain. Generated by immunoSEQ multiplex PCR, the TCRdb table keeps only in-frame clones and is missing some. The sample has about 270,000 clones; 70% to 90% are singletons. The sample originates from a study of blood T cell repertoires in COVID-19. The wider study: Sites in the United States, Italy and Spain provided acute and convalescent COVID-19 samples.

The germline CDR1 and CDR2 sequences are MGHRA and YSYEKL. The CDR3 is 14 residues long. Deletions cut 0 bases from V and 6 bases from J, with 11 bases between. Participant age was roughly 18 to 95 years, and participants resided in approximately 24 US areas. Sequencing input: PBMCs or T cells enriched from blood (not recorded which). The receptor's source is a woman between 45 and 60 years old with acute COVID-19. The chain links TRBV4-1 to TRBJ1-1, with a tentative D call TRBD1 (5 bases). The CDR3 bases are TGCGCCAGCAGCCAAGAGGGGCCCGCGGCTGAAGCTTTCTTT. Protein sequence: CASSQEGPAAEAFF.